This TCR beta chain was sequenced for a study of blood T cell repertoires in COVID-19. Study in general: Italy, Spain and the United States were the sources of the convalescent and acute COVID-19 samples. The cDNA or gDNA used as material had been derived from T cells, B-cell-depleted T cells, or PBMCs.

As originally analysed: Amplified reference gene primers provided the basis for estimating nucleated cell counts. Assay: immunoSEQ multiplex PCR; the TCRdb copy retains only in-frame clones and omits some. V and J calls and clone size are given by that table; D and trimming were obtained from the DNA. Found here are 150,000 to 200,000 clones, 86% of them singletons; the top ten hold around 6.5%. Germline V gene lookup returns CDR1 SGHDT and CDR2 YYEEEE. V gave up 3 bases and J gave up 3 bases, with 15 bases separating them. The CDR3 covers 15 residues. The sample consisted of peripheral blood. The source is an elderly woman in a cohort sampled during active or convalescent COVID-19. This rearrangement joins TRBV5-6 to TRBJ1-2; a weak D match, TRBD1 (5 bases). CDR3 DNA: TGTGCCAGCAGCTCGAGGACACCGAAGGACTATGGCTACACCTTC. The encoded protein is CASSSRTPKDYGYTF. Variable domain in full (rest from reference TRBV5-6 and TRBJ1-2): DAGVTQSPTHLIKTRGQQVTLRCSPKSGHDTVSWYQQALGQGPQFIFQYYEEEERQRGNFPDRFSGHQFPNYSSELNVNALLLGDSALYLCASSSRTPKDYGYTFGSGTRLTVV.